Listed below are T cell receptor beta chains from one sample, sequenced in a study of shared clonotypes between healthy human individuals. The assay was immunoSEQ multiplex PCR, and TCRdb's table has in-frame clones only and misses some. Of around 2.1 million clones listed, 93% were seen once; the top ten hold about 1.8%. The sequenced material came from naive CD8+ T cells from PBMCs. These receptors were obtained from a young man in good health. Some clones in this sample may be carry-over from other donors' samples. The CDR3 runs from the conserved cysteine through the conserved F or W. The D gene is left open where the match is weak. Clone size is not always given. Where it is, it says once, few, many or a class for expanded clones.

.,TRBJ2-7,.,13,TRBV5-4,TGTGCCAGCAGCTTTCAGGGAGCCCTCGAGCAGTACTTC,CASSFQGALEQYF
once,TRBJ2-2,.,11,TRBV28,TGTGCCAGCTCAGGGTCCGGGGAGCTGTTTTTT,CASSGSGELFF
.,TRBJ1-2,TRBD1,15,TRBV27,TGTGCCAGCAGTTTACTGGGACAGAAGGACTATGGCTACACCTTC,CASSLLGQKDYGYTF
.,TRBJ2-1,.,16,TRBV5-1,TGCGCCAGCAGCTTCTCACAGGGTAGGTCCTACAATGAGCAGTTCTTC,CASSFSQGRSYNEQFF
.,TRBJ2-5,.,15,TRBV27,TGTGCCAGCAGTGACCGGGGGGCGGGTTGGGAGACCCAGTACTTC,CASSDRGAGWETQYF
once,TRBJ2-7,.,16,TRBV15,TGTGCCACCAGCCCCTCTGGTCTAGCGAGTTCCTACGAGCAGTACTTC,CATSPSGLASSYEQYF
.,TRBJ1-5,.,14,TRBV19,TGTGCCAGTATGGTCCAGGGTTGGGGTCAGCCCCAGCATTTT,CASMVQGWGQPQHF
.,TRBJ1-5,.,13,TRBV6-4,TGTGCCAGCAGCCTTGGGGACGGGGGACCCCAGCATTTT,CASSLGDGGPQHF
.,TRBJ1-3,TRBD1,15,TRBV5-1,TGCGCCAGCAGCTTGGGGGACAGACCTGGAAACACCATATATTTT,CASSLGDRPGNTIYF
.,TRBJ2-2,.,12,TRBV5-4,TGTGCCAGCAGCTTCGACACCGGGGAGCTGTTTTTT,CASSFDTGELFF
few,TRBJ1-1,.,13,TRBV4-1,TGCGCCAGCAGCCAAGCAGCGAACACTGAAGCTTTCTTT,CASSQAANTEAFF
.,TRBJ2-7,.,18,TRBV4-1,TGCGCCAGCAGCCAAGAAGAAGGTTCGGGGGTCATTTCCTACGAGCAGTACTTC,CASSQEEGSGVISYEQYF
.,TRBJ1-3,.,16,TRBV5-1,TGCGCCAGCAGCTTCTCGAGCGGGGGCGCTGGAAACACCATATATTTT,CASSFSSGGAGNTIYF
.,TRBJ1-1,TRBD1,17,TRBV5-1,TGCGCCAGCAGCTTGAGCACAGGGGGCGCTTTTGGCACTGAAGCTTTCTTT,CASSLSTGGAFGTEAFF
.,TRBJ2-7,.,14,TRBV14,TGTGCCAGCAGCCAACGGGACCGCTCCTACGAGCAGTACTTC,CASSQRDRSYEQYF
.,TRBJ1-6,.,18,TRBV25-1,TGTGCCAGCAGTAGGAAACGGGAGGGGATATATGATAATTCACCCCTCCACTTT,CASSRKREGIYDNSPLHF
.,TRBJ2-1,TRBD1,18,TRBV10-1,TGCGCCAGCAGCCCGGGAGTCAGGGGGCGCCGGGTGCCCAATGAGCAGTTCTTC,CASSPGVRGRRVPNEQFF
.,TRBJ2-2,TRBD2,16,TRBV28,TGTGCCAGCAGTTTAAGCGCTAGCGGGGGCACCGGGGAGCTGTTTTTT,CASSLSASGGTGELFF
.,TRBJ2-3,TRBD2,16,TRBV13,TGTGCCAGCAGCTCCCAGACTAGCGGGAGGAGGAATACGCAGTATTTT,CASSSQTSGRRNTQYF
.,TRBJ2-7,.,12,TRBV7-9,TGTGCCAGCAGCCCGAGTTGGGACGAGCAGTACTTC,CASSPSWDEQYF